The entry below gives a single TCR beta chain sequence along with its context. No antigen is known for it. The sample has other DNA sequences that encode this CDR3 too. Donation came from healthy HIV-negative adults that had no recent acute infections or vaccinations. Each cell subset's genomic DNA was divided evenly among several immunoSEQ plates. The sorted-subset replicate PCRs were given around 200 ng DNA, which is approximately 30,000 T cell genomes. Assay: immunoSEQ multiplex PCR; the TCRdb copy retains only in-frame clones and omits some. Counted here are around 2.3 million clones, about 94% occurring once; the ten biggest clones make up around 0.13%. The data are from a study of shared clonotypes between healthy human individuals. Overall study results and limits: Naive subsets generally had larger estimated richness than memory subsets.

The CDR3 covers 14 residues. Germline CDR1 and CDR2: LGHNA and YSLEER. J was trimmed by 5 bases and V by 1 base; bases with no gene match: 1. Specimen: naive CD4+ T cells sorted from blood. Subset described: CD45RA+ positively selected. This receptor was taken from a man aged 18 to 30 in good health. V is TRBV4-3 and J is TRBJ2-2, with 7 bases fitting TRBD2. The CDR3 sequence: CASSQVGGTGELFF. The CDR3 region has the DNA TGCGCCAGCAGCCAAGTGGGGGGGACCGGGGAGCTGTTTTTT.